These T cell receptor beta chains were read from a single sample in a study of CD8 T cells in ankylosing spondylitis. Using its own MiXCR run on the 5' RACE reads, TCRdb lists one record per CDR3 protein. Seen here are hundreds of thousands of distinct CDR3 sequences, 10% to 13% observed once, and the top ten hold about 20%. Sequencing input: blood, either unsorted or a sorted T cell fraction (not recorded which). The receptor source for this set is a male donor with ankylosing spondylitis or in good health (not recorded which). CDR3s include the opening cysteine and the closing phenylalanine or tryptophan.

TRBV5-5	TRBJ1-5	CASTRTGQSNQPQHF
TRBV20-1	TRBJ1-1	CSSATGLVTEAFF
TRBV29-1	TRBJ1-5	CTISQGRDQPQHF
TRBV7-8	TRBJ1-2	CASSPESIANYGYTF
TRBV24-1	TRBJ1-1	CATSRRGDTEAFF
TRBV25-1	TRBJ2-6	CASRGSSGANVLTF
TRBV29-1	TRBJ2-2	CSIYAGSITGELFF
TRBV5-6	TRBJ1-5	CASSLASVWGQPQHF
TRBV2	TRBJ1-6	CASSEGQGGGSPLHF
TRBV20-1	TRBJ2-7	CSGSPLLADEQYF
TRBV20-1	TRBJ2-2	CSALGLVADTGELFF
TRBV27	TRBJ1-1	CASRPGTRNTEAFF
TRBV12-3/TRBV12-4	TRBJ2-5	CASSLGAPAETQYF
TRBV3-1	TRBJ2-2	CASSHRDTYTGELFF
TRBV9	TRBJ2-1	CASSVASSGLNEQFF
TRBV10-3	TRBJ2-5	CAIKGQGLGQETQYF